The next 2 T cell receptor beta chains were all read from a single sample in a study of OX40 agonist ivuxolimab in advanced cancers. Data came from immunoSEQ multiplex PCR; TCRdb stores just in-frame clones and leaves some out. The sample contains about 55,000 clones, roughly 88% of which appear only once. The specimen comprised CD4+ or CD8+ T cells sorted from blood, sampled in a trial of the OX40 agonist ivuxolimab. The receptors come from an adult with an advanced solid tumor such as melanoma, head and neck, liver or kidney cancer.

The count of this clone is one. The chain uses TRBV7-9 and TRBJ1-5, with D maybe TRBD1 (6 bases). The CDR3 extends over 15 amino acids. CDR1 and CDR2 (germline): SEHNR, FQNEAQ (reference sequence). The ends were cut back, 5 bases at V and 2 bases at J, with 13 bases in the middle. In DNA form, the CDR3 reads TGTGCCAGCAGCCCCAGTGCAGGGGGCAATCAGCCCCAGCATTTT. This gives the protein CASSPSAGGNQPQHF.

The CDR3 DNA follows: TGTGCCAGCAGGAATGCAGGACCCTCTAACTATGGCTACACCTTC. It specifies CASRNAGPSNYGYTF. The chain links TRBV27 to TRBJ1-2; the D is unclear. V dropped 6 bases and J dropped 0 bases, with 14 bases sitting between them. The CDR3 runs to 15 residues. Germline V gene data show CDR1 as MNHEY and CDR2 as SMNVEV (reference sequence).